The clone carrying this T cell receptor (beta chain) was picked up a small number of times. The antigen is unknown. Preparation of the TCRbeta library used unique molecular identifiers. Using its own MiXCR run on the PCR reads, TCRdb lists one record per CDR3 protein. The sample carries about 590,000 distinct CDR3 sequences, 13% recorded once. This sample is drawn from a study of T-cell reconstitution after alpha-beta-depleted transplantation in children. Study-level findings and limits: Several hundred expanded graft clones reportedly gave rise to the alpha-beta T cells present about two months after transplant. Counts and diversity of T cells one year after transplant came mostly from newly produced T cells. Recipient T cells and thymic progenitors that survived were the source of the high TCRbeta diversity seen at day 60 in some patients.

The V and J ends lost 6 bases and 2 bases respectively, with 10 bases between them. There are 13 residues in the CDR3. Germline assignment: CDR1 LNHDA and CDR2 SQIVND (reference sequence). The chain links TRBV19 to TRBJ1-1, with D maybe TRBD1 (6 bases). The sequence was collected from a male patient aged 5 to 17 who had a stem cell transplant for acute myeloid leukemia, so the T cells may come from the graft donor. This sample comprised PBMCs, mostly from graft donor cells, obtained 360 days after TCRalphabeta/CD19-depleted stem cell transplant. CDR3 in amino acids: CASRRDINTEAFF. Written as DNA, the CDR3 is TGTGCCAGTAGGCGGGACATCAACACTGAAGCTTTCTTT.